This TCR beta chain was observed in a study of blood T cell repertoires in COVID-19. Methods used by the authors: Amplified reference gene primers provided the basis for estimating nucleated cell counts. The data were produced by immunoSEQ multiplex PCR, yet TCRdb's version contains in-frame clones alone and is incomplete. Clone size and the V and J calls come from that table; the DNA yielded D and trimming. The table records over 200,000 clones, around 80% of them present only once. Clinical histories supplied by participants themselves formed the basis of cohort assignment. For recovered donors of Cohort 3, there were two negative PCRs, clearance, or symptom resolution. The receptor was isolated from a man aged 35 to 55 who had recovered from COVID-19. Sequencing was performed on PBMCs or T cells enriched from blood (not recorded which).

CDR3 DNA: TGCGCCAGCAGCCAAGTTTGGCAGGGGCGTACCGGGGAGCTGTTTTTT. Residues: CASSQVWQGRTGELFF. The genes are TRBV4-1 and TRBJ2-2, with a possible D match to TRBD1 (6 bases). Germline V lookup: CDR1 MGHRA, CDR2 YSYEKL. The CDR3 has 16 residues. Trimming shortened V by 1 base and J by 5 bases, and 14 bases separated the two germline ends.